This T cell receptor (beta chain) was retrieved from a study of T-cell memory formation after mild COVID-19. The V and J ends lost 4 bases and 0 bases respectively, with 17 bases between them. In germline, CDR1 is SEHNR, CDR2 FQNEAQ (reference sequence). This CDR3 region has 17 residues. Many counts were recorded for this clonotype. Its antigen is unknown. TCRdb processed the 5' RACE reads anew with MiXCR; each CDR3 protein has one entry. The table has around 300,000 distinct CDR3 sequences, 14% seen once. Study-level results: Mainly CM and EM harbored the contracting CD4+ clones; mainly EMRA harbored the CD8+ ones. Later expanders leaned CD4+, whereas clones that contracted between day 15 and 85 were balanced CD4/CD8.

The sequence derives from a man aged 18 to 29 who had mild COVID-19 (a few samples of this study predate the infection). Cell type and time point are not known. The gene calls are TRBV7-9 and TRBJ2-3; D unclear. What was sequenced was PBMCs or a T cell subset sorted from them (not recorded which). CDR3 region: CASSYPPGSLSTDTQYF. The CDR3 region has the DNA TGTGCCAGCAGCTACCCACCGGGCTCTCTCAGCACAGATACGCAGTATTTT.